This is a list of T cell receptor beta chains from one sample in a study of blood T cell repertoires in COVID-19. Libraries were prepared by immunoSEQ multiplex PCR; TCRdb keeps only in-frame clonotypes and omits some of them. The data hold some 50,000 clones, with less than 95% observed a single time. Sequencing used peripheral blood. The receptors were gathered from a middle-aged man with acute or convalescent COVID-19. The CDR3 runs from the conserved cysteine through the conserved F or W. A D gene is named only where the DNA matches it firmly. The size entry is marked missing in some rows and otherwise reads once, few, many or a size class.

V gene	clone size	D gene	J gene	CDR3 protein	CDR3 DNA
TRBV11-2	-	TRBD1	TRBJ1-6	CASSSNSGGTGNSPLHF	TGTGCCAGCAGCTCGAATTCAGGGGGGACGGGGAATTCACCCCTCCACTTT
TRBV27	once	-	TRBJ1-5	CASSLAGQQPQHF	TGTGCCAGCAGTTTGGCGGGGCAGCAGCCCCAGCATTTT
TRBV6-5	-	-	TRBJ1-1	CASSYSGLLGAFF	TGTGCCAGCAGTTACTCGGGCCTCCTGGGAGCTTTCTTT
TRBV11-2	-	-	TRBJ2-1	CASSYHSQINEQFF	TGTGCCAGCAGTTATCACAGCCAAATTAATGAGCAGTTCTTC
TRBV12-5	-	-	TRBJ1-6	CASALGGGNSPLHF	TGTGCTAGTGCCCTAGGGGGGGGGAATTCACCCCTCCACTTT
TRBV24-1	-	TRBD1	TRBJ2-5	CATRGQGDGATQYF	TGTGCCACCAGGGGACAGGGGGATGGTGCGACCCAGTACTTC
TRBV19	-	TRBD2	TRBJ2-2	CASSRASGSTGELFF	TGTGCCAGTAGTCGGGCTAGCGGGAGTACCGGGGAGCTGTTTTTT
TRBV2	-	-	TRBJ1-3	CASTEQVWGVSGNTIYF	TGTGCCAGCACTGAACAGGTCTGGGGCGTCTCTGGAAACACCATATATTTT
TRBV25-1	-	TRBD1	TRBJ1-4	CASSGWDRVHVIEKLFF	TGTGCCAGCAGTGGCTGGGACAGGGTTCATGTAATTGAAAAACTGTTTTTT
TRBV14	-	-	TRBJ2-1	CASSESSVYNEQFF	TGTGCCAGCAGCGAAAGCTCGGTATACAATGAGCAGTTCTTC
TRBV9	-	-	TRBJ2-3	CASSVGSTDTQYF	TGTGCCAGCAGCGTCGGGAGCACAGATACGCAGTATTTT
TRBV5-1	once	-	TRBJ1-4	CASSLDLTLREKLFF	TGCGCCAGCAGCTTGGACCTGACCTTGAGGGAAAAACTGTTTTTT
TRBV6-5	-	-	TRBJ2-7	CASSYGPTSYEQYF	TGTGCCAGCAGTTACGGGCCGACGTCCTACGAGCAGTACTTC
TRBV21-1	-	-	TRBJ1-4	CASSKVPGQGSEKLFF	TGTGCCAGCAGCAAAGTTCCGGGACAGGGTAGTGAAAAACTGTTTTTT
TRBV18	once	TRBD2	TRBJ2-2	CASSRTGTSGANTGELFF	TGTGCCAGCTCACGTACAGGGACTAGCGGGGCCAACACCGGGGAGCTGTTTTTT
TRBV5-4	-	-	TRBJ1-5	CASSSGGGNSNQPQHF	TGTGCCAGCAGCAGTGGCGGCGGTAATAGCAATCAGCCCCAGCATTTT
TRBV5-5	-	TRBD1	TRBJ1-1	CASSLDRAYTEAFF	TGTGCCAGCAGCTTAGACAGGGCGTACACTGAAGCTTTCTTT
TRBV28	-	TRBD2	TRBJ2-1	CASRAGGKRTSYNEQFF	TGTGCCAGCAGAGCCGGGGGGAAGCGGACATCCTACAATGAGCAGTTCTTC
TRBV12-3/TRBV12-4	-	-	TRBJ2-6	CAASSGANVLTF	TGTGCCGCGAGCTCTGGGGCCAACGTCCTGACTTTC
TRBV14	-	-	TRBJ1-4	CASSQSPRSTNEKLFF	TGTGCCAGCAGCCAAAGCCCCAGGTCAACTAATGAAAAACTGTTTTTT
TRBV5-1	-	TRBD2	TRBJ2-7	CASSLDGRAVEQYF	TGCGCCAGCAGCTTGGACGGGAGGGCCGTCGAGCAGTACTTC
TRBV5-1	-	-	TRBJ2-6	CASSPGQNSGANVLTF	TGCGCCAGCAGTCCGGGACAAAACTCTGGGGCCAACGTCCTGACTTTC